This TCR beta chain stems from a study of blood T cell repertoires in COVID-19 (dated by TCRdb to 2020 to 2022). For the study in its entirety: The collaborator samples originated in the United States, Italy and Spain and spanned the acute and convalescent phases of COVID-19. The material from the prospective study consisted of cDNA or gDNA derived from T cells, B-cell-depleted T cells, or PBMCs. Deeply sampled blood TCRbeta repertoires from subjects exposed to, actively infected with, or recovered from COVID-19 were included in the dataset. The repertoires were made available in a free public database intended to serve as a resource for research on the immune response to SARS-CoV-2. The samples were drawn from the first 160 participants of the ongoing ImmuneRACE study and from 1,254 subjects provided by 6 global collaborators. The sample metadata nearly always contained a de-identified subject ID, COVID-19 status, age in years and sex. Where HLA class I and class II types were available, the types were taken from metadata supplied by the sample provider, not from assay-based typing. General study outcomes and caveats: The quantity of clinical and demographic metadata differed by source and by participant and was supplied without curation.

As encoded in the germline V gene, CDR1 is LGHNA while CDR2 is YNFKEQ. Cut back by 5 bases and 3 bases, the V and J ends lie 13 bases apart. The CDR3 spans 15 residues, from the cysteine through the phenylalanine. This entry keeps only the CDR3 DNA: 45 bases, framed from base 1. Comments on this clone: Its target antigen remains unknown. No much larger clone is present one base from it, and per-base qualities are unavailable.

Each collaborating institution followed its own protocols to collect whole blood in K2EDTA tubes. For TCRbeta analysis, collaborators shipped samples as frozen whole blood, isolated PBMCs, or DNA extracted from either of those sample types. TCRbeta CDR3 regions were amplified from genomic DNA by means of the immunoSEQ Assay, a bias-controlled multiplex PCR. Per the original workflow: The number of nucleated cells in each sample was estimated by amplification of reference gene primers within the assay. To quantify the absolute abundance of each unique TCRbeta CDR3 rearrangement, sequence reads were collapsed and filtered. For each sample, productive Simpson clonality was calculated by taking the square root of Simpson's diversity index across productive rearrangements. Here the immuneACCESS table is served through TCRdb, limited to in-frame sequences with V and J called. Missing clones are a known gap in these copies; in checked studies unresolved V genes cover under half, and the rest lacks a known reason. V, J and clone size were drawn from that table, and D and trimming were deduced from the DNA. The table for this sample lists some 90,000 clones; 80% to 90% of them were counted only once. The ten largest clones add up to approximately 5.2% of the sample.

The receptor was isolated from a woman of 80 years or more with active COVID-19. The sequenced material came from peripheral blood. This chain joins TRBV4-2 to TRBJ2-2; TRBD2 is a possible D gene, resting on 6 matching bases. The CDR3 protein: CASSLTTRHTGELFF. The nucleotide sequence reads as follows: TGTGCCAGCAGCTTAACGACTAGGCACACCGGGGAGCTGTTTTTT.